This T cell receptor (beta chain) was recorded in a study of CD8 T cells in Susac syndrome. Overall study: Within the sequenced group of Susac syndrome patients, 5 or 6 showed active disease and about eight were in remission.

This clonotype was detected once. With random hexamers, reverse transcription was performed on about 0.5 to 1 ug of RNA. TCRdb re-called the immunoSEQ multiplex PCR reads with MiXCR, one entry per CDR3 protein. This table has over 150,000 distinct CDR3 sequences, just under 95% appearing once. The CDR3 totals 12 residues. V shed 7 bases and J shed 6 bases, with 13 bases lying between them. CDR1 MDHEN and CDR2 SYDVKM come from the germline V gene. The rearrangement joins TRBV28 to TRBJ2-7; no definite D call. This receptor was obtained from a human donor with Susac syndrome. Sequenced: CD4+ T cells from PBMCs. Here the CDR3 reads CASTLGQREQYF. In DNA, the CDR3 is TGTGCCAGCACCCTCGGTCAGCGCGAGCAGTACTTC.